A single sample gave rise to the 5 T cell receptor beta chains below, sequenced in a study of radiotherapy plus CTLA-4 blockade in lung cancer. Using immunoSEQ multiplex PCR, the repertoire was profiled, and TCRdb retains in-frame clones only, with some absent. The sample includes about 120,000 clones, roughly 86% of them seen just once. Sequenced here: peripheral blood, sampled from a patient treated with radiotherapy plus ipilimumab. These receptors were taken from a human donor with non-small cell lung cancer that progressed on radiotherapy plus ipilimumab. Some clones in this sample may be carry-over from other donors' samples.

This chain joins TRBV7-2 and TRBJ1-2; D might be TRBD1 (6 bases). The CDR3 covers 14 residues. Germline loops: CDR1 SGHTA, CDR2 FQGNSA. Trimming took 2 bases from V and 6 from J, leaving 13 bases between them. The CDR3 coding sequence is TGTGCCAGCAGCTTATGGGGGCGCCCGGATGGCTACACCTTC. This sequence encodes CASSLWGRPDGYTF.

This clone appeared a single time. The chain has TRBV9 and TRBJ2-5; 7 positions agree with TRBD1. V gave up 2 bases and J gave up 2 bases; unmatched junction bases: 6. The CDR3 consists of 15 residues. Germline lookup yields CDR1 SGDLS and CDR2 YYNGEE. CDR3 DNA sequence: TGTGCCAGCAGCGTTACCGGGACAGAGCAAGAGACCCAGTACTTC. As protein: CASSVTGTEQETQYF.

The CDR3 region has the DNA TGTGCCAGCAGCGCCCCCACAGAGAGCTCTGGAAACACCATATATTTT. Residues: CASSAPTESSGNTIYF. The chain links TRBV9 to TRBJ1-3; D unresolved. V gave up 3 bases and J gave up 0 bases, with 13 bases separating them. This CDR3 comprises 16 residues. Germline V gene lookup returns CDR1 SGDLS and CDR2 YYNGEE.

The J gene is TRBJ1-5, the V gene TRBV2, with 10 bases lining up with TRBD1. The germline gives CDR1 SNHLY, CDR2 FYNNEI. This CDR3 comprises 14 residues. The V gene end was trimmed by 7 bases and the J gene end by 2 bases; junction bases not matched to a gene: 2. This CDR3 reads CASTGTGGNQPQHF. CDR3 nucleotide sequence: TGTGCCAGCACCGGGACAGGGGGCAATCAGCCCCAGCATTTT.

This clone appeared once. V gene TRBV5-1 combines with J gene TRBJ2-2; D possibly corresponds to TRBD1 (6 bases). This CDR3 has 15 amino acids. The germline V and J ends were trimmed by 2 bases and 3 bases, with 11 bases remaining between them. Germline-derived CDR1 and CDR2 are SGHRS and YFSETQ. The CDR3 here is CASSFQGLDTGELFF. CDR3 sequence (DNA): TGCGCCAGCAGCTTTCAGGGGTTGGACACCGGGGAGCTGTTTTTT.